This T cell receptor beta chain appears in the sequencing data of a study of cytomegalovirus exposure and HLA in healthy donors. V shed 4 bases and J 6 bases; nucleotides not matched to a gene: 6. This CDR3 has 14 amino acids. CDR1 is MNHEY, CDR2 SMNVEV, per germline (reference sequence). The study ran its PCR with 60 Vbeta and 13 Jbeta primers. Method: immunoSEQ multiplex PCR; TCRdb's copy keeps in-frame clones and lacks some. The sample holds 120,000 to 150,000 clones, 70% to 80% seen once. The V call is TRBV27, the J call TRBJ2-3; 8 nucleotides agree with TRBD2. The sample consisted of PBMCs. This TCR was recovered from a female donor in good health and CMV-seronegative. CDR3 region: CASSSRGAGDTQYF. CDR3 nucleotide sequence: TGTGCCAGCAGTTCGCGGGGGGCCGGGGATACGCAGTATTTT.